These T cell receptor beta chains were read from a single sample in a study of blood T cell repertoires in COVID-19. The data were produced by immunoSEQ multiplex PCR, yet TCRdb's version contains in-frame clones alone and is incomplete. The sample consists of 200,000 to 300,000 clones, roughly 82% of them appearing once. The source material was peripheral blood. All receptors come from a man aged 35 to 55 who had recovered from COVID-19. CDR3s include the opening cysteine and the closing phenylalanine or tryptophan. Fields, in order: clone size, D gene, J gene, V gene, CDR3 DNA, CDR3 protein. The D gene is left open where the match is weak. Expanded clones get a size class; other rows say once, few or many, or leave the size out.

clone_size: .; d_call: .; j_call: TRBJ2-6; v_call: TRBV27; cdr3_nt: TGTGCCAGCAGTTGGATGACAGTGCCTGGGGCCAACGTCCTGACTTTC; cdr3_aa: CASSWMTVPGANVLTF
clone_size: .; d_call: TRBD1; j_call: TRBJ1-2; v_call: TRBV30; cdr3_nt: TGTGCCTGGAGTTCTAAGGACAGGTGGGGGGGCTACACCTTC; cdr3_aa: CAWSSKDRWGGYTF
clone_size: .; d_call: .; j_call: TRBJ2-5; v_call: TRBV7-2; cdr3_nt: TGTGCCAGCAGCAACAGGGTCGAAGAGACCCAGTACTTC; cdr3_aa: CASSNRVEETQYF
clone_size: .; d_call: .; j_call: TRBJ1-5; v_call: TRBV18; cdr3_nt: TGTGCCAGCTCACCCGACCGGAGGAGCAATCAGCCCCAGCATTTT; cdr3_aa: CASSPDRRSNQPQHF
clone_size: .; d_call: TRBD1; j_call: TRBJ2-6; v_call: TRBV2; cdr3_nt: TGTGCCAGCAGTGTACAGGACAGGGGATACCCTGGGGCCAACGTCCTGACTTTC; cdr3_aa: CASSVQDRGYPGANVLTF
clone_size: .; d_call: TRBD1; j_call: TRBJ2-6; v_call: TRBV9; cdr3_nt: TGTGCCAGCAGCGTAGGGGACAGTGGACCTGGGGCCAACGTCCTGACTTTC; cdr3_aa: CASSVGDSGPGANVLTF
clone_size: .; d_call: .; j_call: TRBJ2-3; v_call: TRBV10-1; cdr3_nt: TGCGCCAGCAGCCGCGGGGCAGGGCAAGCAGATACGCAGTATTTT; cdr3_aa: CASSRGAGQADTQYF
clone_size: .; d_call: TRBD1; j_call: TRBJ1-4; v_call: TRBV5-1; cdr3_nt: TGCGCCAGCAGCTTGGGCCGGGGGACAGGGTACGAAAAACTGTTTTTT; cdr3_aa: CASSLGRGTGYEKLFF
clone_size: .; d_call: TRBD1; j_call: TRBJ1-2; v_call: TRBV30; cdr3_nt: TGTGCCTGGAGTGTTGGCAGGGGGCCTAACGGCTACACCTTC; cdr3_aa: CAWSVGRGPNGYTF
clone_size: .; d_call: .; j_call: TRBJ1-1; v_call: TRBV10-3; cdr3_nt: TGTGCCATCAGCCGGGACATTTACACTGAAGCTTTCTTT; cdr3_aa: CAISRDIYTEAFF
clone_size: .; d_call: TRBD1; j_call: TRBJ2-1; v_call: TRBV27; cdr3_nt: TGTGCCAGCAGTTTCCGACCCCCGGGACAGATCTCCTACAATGAGCAGTTCTTC; cdr3_aa: CASSFRPPGQISYNEQFF
clone_size: .; d_call: TRBD1; j_call: TRBJ2-2; v_call: TRBV9; cdr3_nt: TGTGCCAGCAGCGTAGCGGGACAGGGCCCCGGGGAGCTGTTTTTT; cdr3_aa: CASSVAGQGPGELFF
clone_size: .; d_call: TRBD1; j_call: TRBJ2-7; v_call: TRBV7-9; cdr3_nt: TGTGCCAGCAGCGTCAGCCCGGGACAGGGGTACTCCTACGAGCAGTACTTC; cdr3_aa: CASSVSPGQGYSYEQYF
clone_size: .; d_call: .; j_call: TRBJ2-5; v_call: TRBV10-1; cdr3_nt: TGCGCCAGCAGTGAGGGGGGCTACCAAGAGACCCAGTACTTC; cdr3_aa: CASSEGGYQETQYF
clone_size: .; d_call: .; j_call: TRBJ2-2; v_call: TRBV7-9; cdr3_nt: TGTGCCAGCAGCCGCCCTAGCGACCCCACCGGGGAGCTGTTTTTT; cdr3_aa: CASSRPSDPTGELFF
clone_size: .; d_call: .; j_call: TRBJ1-5; v_call: TRBV27; cdr3_nt: TGTGCCAGCGGGGAGCTCCAAAATCAGCCCCAGCATTTT; cdr3_aa: CASGELQNQPQHF
clone_size: .; d_call: .; j_call: TRBJ1-3; v_call: TRBV7-2; cdr3_nt: TGTGCCAGCAGCTTCCAGGGCCTCTCTGGAAACACCATATATTTT; cdr3_aa: CASSFQGLSGNTIYF
clone_size: few; d_call: TRBD1; j_call: TRBJ1-2; v_call: TRBV3-1/TRBV3-2; cdr3_nt: TGTGCCAGCAGCCATCGGGACAGGGGAGACTATGGCTACACCTTC; cdr3_aa: CASSHRDRGDYGYTF
clone_size: .; d_call: TRBD2; j_call: TRBJ2-2; v_call: TRBV19; cdr3_nt: TGTGCCAGTAGTCTGACTAGCGGAATCGGGGAGCTGTTTTTT; cdr3_aa: CASSLTSGIGELFF
clone_size: .; d_call: .; j_call: TRBJ1-3; v_call: TRBV19; cdr3_nt: TGTGCCAGTAGTCCGAGCACAGGGTATCATGGAAACACCATATATTTT; cdr3_aa: CASSPSTGYHGNTIYF
clone_size: .; d_call: TRBD2; j_call: TRBJ2-3; v_call: TRBV27; cdr3_nt: TGTGCCAGCAGTCGTCTAGCGGGGGGTGTAGATACGCAGTATTTT; cdr3_aa: CASSRLAGGVDTQYF
clone_size: .; d_call: .; j_call: TRBJ1-2; v_call: TRBV29-1; cdr3_nt: TGCAGCACCGAGGACAGAGCTAACTATGGCTACACCTTC; cdr3_aa: CSTEDRANYGYTF
clone_size: .; d_call: .; j_call: TRBJ1-1; v_call: TRBV11-3; cdr3_nt: TGTGCCAGCAGCTTGGCTTTAATAGGGGGAAGTGAAGCTTTCTTT; cdr3_aa: CASSLALIGGSEAFF
clone_size: .; d_call: TRBD2; j_call: TRBJ2-7; v_call: TRBV9; cdr3_nt: TGTGCCAGCAGCGAGGCCGGGACTAGCGTTTACGAGCAGTACTTC; cdr3_aa: CASSEAGTSVYEQYF
clone_size: .; d_call: .; j_call: TRBJ1-1; v_call: TRBV5-8; cdr3_nt: TGTGCCAGCAGCAATATCAAAAGGAGGGACACTGAAGCTTTCTTT; cdr3_aa: CASSNIKRRDTEAFF
clone_size: .; d_call: .; j_call: TRBJ1-5; v_call: TRBV2; cdr3_nt: TGTGCCAGCAGTGAAACTAGGACGGGCGGAGTGTCCCAGCATTTT; cdr3_aa: CASSETRTGGVSQHF
clone_size: .; d_call: TRBD2; j_call: TRBJ2-1; v_call: TRBV10-3; cdr3_nt: TGTGCCATCAGTGGGCTAGCGGGGTCCACTGAGCAGTTCTTC; cdr3_aa: CAISGLAGSTEQFF
clone_size: .; d_call: .; j_call: TRBJ1-3; v_call: TRBV6-5; cdr3_nt: TGTGCCAGCAGTTCCGGAGCTTTTGGAAACACCATATATTTT; cdr3_aa: CASSSGAFGNTIYF
clone_size: .; d_call: .; j_call: TRBJ1-1; v_call: TRBV5-1; cdr3_nt: TGCGCCAGCAGCACCCAGGGAGGGACTGAAGCTTTCTTT; cdr3_aa: CASSTQGGTEAFF
clone_size: .; d_call: .; j_call: TRBJ1-5; v_call: TRBV4-1; cdr3_nt: TGCGCCAGCAGCCAAGAGCGCGCAAGCAATCAGCCCCAGCATTTT; cdr3_aa: CASSQERASNQPQHF
clone_size: .; d_call: .; j_call: TRBJ1-1; v_call: TRBV27; cdr3_nt: TGTGCCAGCAGAGGGGGAAACACTGAAGCTTTCTTT; cdr3_aa: CASRGGNTEAFF
clone_size: .; d_call: TRBD1; j_call: TRBJ1-5; v_call: TRBV30; cdr3_nt: TGTGCCTGGAGCACAGGGACAGCCAAAAATCAGCCCCAGCATTTT; cdr3_aa: CAWSTGTAKNQPQHF
clone_size: .; d_call: .; j_call: TRBJ2-3; v_call: TRBV7-2; cdr3_nt: TGTGCCAGCAGCTCCACGGCGGGAACTACGACAGATACGCAGTATTTT; cdr3_aa: CASSSTAGTTTDTQYF
clone_size: .; d_call: TRBD2; j_call: TRBJ2-5; v_call: TRBV2; cdr3_nt: TGTGCCAGCGCTGGACTAGCGGGAGTAGAGACCCAGTACTTC; cdr3_aa: CASAGLAGVETQYF
clone_size: .; d_call: .; j_call: TRBJ1-2; v_call: TRBV2; cdr3_nt: TGTGCCAGCAGACAGGGTTTGGCTGGCTACACCTTC; cdr3_aa: CASRQGLAGYTF
clone_size: .; d_call: .; j_call: TRBJ1-3; v_call: TRBV12-5; cdr3_nt: TGTGCTAGTGGTTTAAGGGAGCCTGGAAACACCATATATTTT; cdr3_aa: CASGLREPGNTIYF
clone_size: .; d_call: .; j_call: TRBJ1-5; v_call: TRBV30; cdr3_nt: TGTGCCTGGAGTGTACGAGAGAATCAGCCCCAGCATTTT; cdr3_aa: CAWSVRENQPQHF
clone_size: .; d_call: .; j_call: TRBJ2-7; v_call: TRBV12-5; cdr3_nt: TGTGCTAGTGGTTCGGGGGGCTTCAACGAGCAGTACTTC; cdr3_aa: CASGSGGFNEQYF
clone_size: .; d_call: TRBD2; j_call: TRBJ2-1; v_call: TRBV19; cdr3_nt: TGTGCCACCAGGACTAGCGGGGGGGCCAATGAGCAGTTCTTC; cdr3_aa: CATRTSGGANEQFF
clone_size: .; d_call: .; j_call: TRBJ2-7; v_call: TRBV6-2/TRBV6-3; cdr3_nt: TGTGCCAGCAGTTACTCGACGGGAGCCTACGAGCAGTACTTC; cdr3_aa: CASSYSTGAYEQYF
clone_size: .; d_call: .; j_call: TRBJ1-2; v_call: TRBV5-5; cdr3_nt: TGTGCCAGCAGCTTAGGACAGTATTTAAACTATGGCTACACCTTC; cdr3_aa: CASSLGQYLNYGYTF
clone_size: few; d_call: .; j_call: TRBJ2-7; v_call: TRBV30; cdr3_nt: TGTGCCTGGAGTATGGGCACAGGATGGGAGCAGTACTTC; cdr3_aa: CAWSMGTGWEQYF